The TCR beta chain described here comes from a study of blood T cell repertoires in COVID-19. Overall study context: The origin of the acute and convalescent COVID-19 samples was the United States, Italy and Spain. T cells, B-cell-depleted T cells, or PBMCs supplied cDNA or gDNA.

Study processing details: Nucleated cell number was recorded as an estimate derived from reference gene primer amplification. Assay: immunoSEQ multiplex PCR; the TCRdb copy retains only in-frame clones and omits some. The V and J calls and clone size come from that table; D and trimming were worked out from the DNA. The table lists 400,000 to 500,000 clones, 75% to 90% of them singletons. CDR3 length: 15 residues. Trimming left V 0 bases short and J 1 base short, with 7 bases between. CDR1 is LNHDA and CDR2 is SQIVND in the germline V gene (reference sequence). The chain combines TRBV19 with TRBJ1-5; D is uncertain. The TCR originated in a woman aged 25 to 39 with active or convalescent COVID-19. Sample: peripheral blood. The CDR3, as DNA: TGTGCCAGTAGTATAGAACACCCGAGCAATCAGCCCCAGCATTTT. Protein: CASSIEHPSNQPQHF. Full variable domain (rest looked up from reference TRBV19 and TRBJ1-5): DGGITQSPKYLFRKEGQNVTLSCEQNLNHDAMYWYRQDPGQGLRLIYYSQIVNDFQKGDIAEGYSVSREKKESFPLTVTSAQKNPTAFYLCASSIEHPSNQPQHFGDGTRLSIL.